Shown below are 25 T cell receptor beta chains from a single sample sequenced in a study of OX40 agonist ivuxolimab in advanced cancers. Measured with immunoSEQ multiplex PCR; TCRdb has only the in-frame clones, and not every one. This table has around 62,000 clones, approximately 80% appearing once. This specimen was CD4+ or CD8+ T cells sorted from blood, taken in a trial of the OX40 agonist ivuxolimab. The receptors derive from an adult with an advanced solid tumor such as melanoma, head and neck, liver or kidney cancer.

This clone was detected only a few times. The chain links TRBV7-9 to TRBJ2-1; D is unclear. The CDR3 covers 14 residues. Per germline, CDR1 SEHNR and CDR2 FQNEAQ (reference sequence). Trimming took 5 bases from V and 4 from J, leaving 12 bases between them. The CDR3 is CASSHRAAYNEQFF. In DNA form, the CDR3 reads TGTGCCAGCAGCCACCGGGCCGCATACAATGAGCAGTTCTTC.

The rearrangement uses TRBV19 and TRBJ1-2; 9 nucleotides agree with TRBD1. The CDR3 is made up of 14 amino acids. CDR1 and CDR2 (germline): LNHDA, SQIVND (reference sequence). Losses at the gene ends were 8 bases for V and 4 bases for J; bases not matched to a gene: 8. The CDR3 nucleotides read TGTGCCAGTTCCCCTGGGGACAGGGTCTATGGCTACACCTTC. It translates to CASSPGDRVYGYTF.

The chain has TRBV5-1 and TRBJ2-6; D call uncertain. In germline, CDR1 is SGHRS, CDR2 YFSETQ. Trimming took off 1 base at V and 1 base at J, with 6 bases between the two ends. This CDR3 has 15 residues. CDR3 loop: CASSLRRSGANVLTF. The CDR3 nucleotides read TGCGCCAGCAGCTTGCGGCGGTCTGGGGCCAACGTCCTGACTTTC. The full variable domain, completed using reference TRBV5-1 and TRBJ2-6, is KAGVTQTPRYLIKTRGQQVTLSCSPISGHRSVSWYQQTPGQGLQFLFEYFSETQRNKGNFPGRFSGRQFSNSRSEMNVSTLELGDSALYLCASSLRRSGANVLTFGAGSRLTVL.

The CDR3 spells CASSLTSTGTRDGYTF. The CDR3 nucleotides read TGTGCCAGCAGCCTTACCTCTACAGGGACTCGAGATGGCTACACCTTC. This chain joins TRBV7-2 and TRBJ1-2; TRBD1 is a possible D gene (6 bases). The V and J ends lost 5 bases and 6 bases respectively, with 22 bases between them. The CDR3 is 16 amino acids. Germline lookup yields CDR1 SGHTA and CDR2 FQGNSA.

The V and J genes are TRBV9 and TRBJ2-3; TRBD1 agrees at 12 bases. In germline, CDR1 is SGDLS, CDR2 YYNGEE. V shed 4 bases, J shed 2 bases, and the junction held 2 bases outside the gene matches. The CDR3 is 15 residues long. The CDR3 protein is CASSWGQGATDTQYF. The CDR3 nucleotides are TGTGCCAGCAGCTGGGGACAGGGGGCCACAGATACGCAGTATTTT. The whole variable domain, remainder taken from reference TRBV9 and TRBJ2-3, is DSGVTQTPKHLITATGQRVTLRCSPRSGDLSVYWYQQSLDQGLQFLIQYYNGEERAKGNILERFSAQQFPDLHSELNLSSLELGDSALYFCASSWGQGATDTQYFGPGTRLTVL.

This clone was detected a few times. The chain recombines TRBV6-5 with TRBJ2-2; D might be TRBD1 or TRBD2, each matching 5 bases. This CDR3 comprises 14 residues. CDR1 is MNHEY, CDR2 SVGAGI, per germline. The V gene lost 8 bases and the J gene lost 1 base, with 11 bases spanning the gap. The CDR3 coding sequence is TGTGCCAGCGTGAGGGGCTGGAACACCGGGGAGCTGTTTTTT. Amino acid sequence: CASVRGWNTGELFF.

The chain couples TRBV4-1 to TRBJ1-1; unclear D gene. Germline V gives CDR1 MGHRA, CDR2 YSYEKL. The CDR3 is made up of 12 amino acids. Trimming removed 4 bases at V and 8 bases at J, with 11 bases between. The CDR3 here is CASSRPGPEAFF. As DNA, the CDR3 is TGCGCCAGCAGCCGCCCCGGGCCAGAAGCTTTCTTT.

The V and J genes are TRBV10-3 and TRBJ2-1; 7 nucleotides agree with TRBD1. Per the germline V gene, CDR1 is ENHRY and CDR2 is SYGVKD. The CDR3 is made up of 16 amino acids. V dropped 5 bases and J dropped 8; count of bases not matched to a gene: 15. The CDR3 coding sequence is TGTGCCATCAGTCTGATTGGGACAGCTACAAACGATGAGCAGTTCTTC. The encoded protein is CAISLIGTATNDEQFF.

This clone was picked up one time. V and J are TRBV15 and TRBJ2-7; the match to TRBD1 covers 9 bases. The germline gives CDR1 LNHNV, CDR2 YYDKDF (reference sequence). The CDR3 has 15 amino acids. After removal of 0 bases from V and 2 bases from J, the junction contained 2 bases not matched to a gene. The CDR3 nucleotides are TGTGCCACCAGCAGAGAGGACAGGGGACCCTACGAGCAGTACTTC. It specifies CATSREDRGPYEQYF.

J is TRBJ2-2 and V is TRBV4-2; D may match TRBD1 or TRBD2 (5 bases each). Germline V gene sequence: CDR1 LGHNA, CDR2 YNFKEQ. The CDR3 covers 15 residues. Trimming took off 0 bases at V and 1 base at J, with 6 bases between the two ends. CDR3 protein: CASSQDGGNTGELFF. Written as DNA, the CDR3 is TGTGCCAGCAGCCAAGATGGGGGGAACACCGGGGAGCTGTTTTTT.

V and J are TRBV4-1 and TRBJ2-3; D may be TRBD1 or TRBD2 (6 bases each). The CDR3 spans 16 residues. Trimming removed 1 base from V and 6 bases from J, with 17 bases in between. Germline V gives CDR1 MGHRA, CDR2 YSYEKL. This CDR3 reads CASSQVVWGATDTQYF. The DNA of the CDR3 is TGCGCCAGCAGCCAAGTCGTTTGGGGGGCAACCGATACGCAGTATTTT.

This chain connects TRBV28 to TRBJ2-7; D perhaps matches TRBD2 (5 bases). V was trimmed by 6 bases and J by 3 bases, leaving 9 bases between them. CDR3 size: 12 residues. The germline V gene has CDR1 MDHEN and CDR2 SYDVKM. For the CDR3, the DNA is TGTGCCAGCAGCCGAGACTACTACGAGCAGTACGTC. This translates into CASSRDYYEQYV.

V usage is TRBV6-6 and J usage is TRBJ2-7, with no clear D. Germline V CDR1 and CDR2: MNHNY, SVGAGI (reference sequence). Trimming took 0 bases from V and 6 from J, leaving 12 bases between them. This CDR3 is built from 14 residues. CDR3: CASSYSSSLGEQYV. DNA for the CDR3: TGTGCCAGCAGTTACTCGAGCAGTCTGGGCGAGCAGTACGTC.

This clone appeared a single time. The chain links TRBV9 to TRBJ2-7; D ambiguous. Between the trimmed V and J ends, which lost 8 bases and 3 bases, there was a span of 9 bases. The CDR3 contains 11 residues. The germline V gene has CDR1 SGDLS and CDR2 YYNGEE. The CDR3: CASGSNYEQYF. The CDR3 DNA sequence: TGTGCCAGTGGGTCGAACTACGAGCAGTACTTC.

The chain couples TRBV7-3 to TRBJ2-3; D remains unclear. Germline V gives CDR1 SGHTA, CDR2 FQGTGA. V lost 3 bases to trimming and J lost 4 bases, with 14 bases between them. The length of the CDR3 is 15 residues. The CDR3 coding sequence is TGTGCCAGCAGCTTTCTAGGGCGTCAGGCAGATACGCAGTATTTT. Its translation: CASSFLGRQADTQYF.

The V and J genes are TRBV27 and TRBJ1-1; D unclear. This CDR3 comprises 14 residues. Between the trimmed V and J ends, which lost 8 bases and 5 bases, there was a span of 18 bases. CDR1 MNHEY and CDR2 SMNVEV come from the germline V gene (reference sequence). The CDR3 coding sequence is TGTGCCAGCCGACCCTCCCCCGTTGGGACTGAAGCTTTCTTT. The encoded protein is CASRPSPVGTEAFF.

This clone was seen only a few times. The chain is built from TRBV28 and TRBJ2-5; unclear D gene. Germline V gene lookup returns CDR1 MDHEN and CDR2 SYDVKM. This CDR3 region has 15 residues. The V gene lost 4 bases and the J gene lost 1 base, with 13 bases spanning the gap. The CDR3 DNA is TGTGCCAGCAGTTCCGGCAGCCCTCCCCAAGAGACCCAGTACTTC. Translating it yields CASSSGSPPQETQYF.

This clone has just a few counts. V and J are TRBV4-2 and TRBJ2-7, with a possible D match to TRBD1 (6 bases). V was trimmed by 5 bases and J by 6 bases, leaving 8 bases between them. Germline V CDR1 and CDR2: LGHNA, YNFKEQ. The CDR3 extends over 11 amino acids. In nucleotides, the CDR3 is TGTGCCAGCAGCGAAGGGGGCGAGCAGTACTTC. This gives the protein CASSEGGEQYF.

V usage is TRBV4-2 and J usage is TRBJ2-5, with D possibly being TRBD1 or TRBD2 (6 bases each). The CDR3 is made up of 16 amino acids. Trimming took off 0 bases at V and 4 bases at J, with 15 bases between the two ends. Germline V gene sequence: CDR1 LGHNA, CDR2 YNFKEQ. DNA of the CDR3: TGTGCCAGCAGCCAAGATTTGGGGGCCGGGGGAGAGACCCAGTACTTC. As protein: CASSQDLGAGGETQYF.

The gene calls are TRBV4-3 and TRBJ1-5; D uncertain. Trimming removed 2 bases at V and 12 bases at J, with 14 bases between. Germline V gene data show CDR1 as LGHNA and CDR2 as YSLEER. CDR3 size: 13 residues. The CDR3 region is CASSQFEDHLQHF. CDR3 nucleotides: TGCGCCAGCAGCCAATTTGAAGATCATCTCCAGCATTTT.

This rearrangement joins TRBV5-4 to TRBJ2-1; D is perhaps TRBD2 (6 bases). In germline, CDR1 is SGHNT, CDR2 YYREEE (reference sequence). This CDR3 is 15 amino acids long. V gave up 0 bases and J gave up 6 bases, with 13 bases separating them. CDR3 DNA sequence: TGTGCCAGCAGCTTGGGACTAGGAATAGCCAATGAGCAGTTCTTC. It encodes CASSLGLGIANEQFF.

The rearrangement links TRBV6-1 to TRBJ1-1, with D perhaps TRBD1 (5 bases). This CDR3 comprises 16 residues. Trimming cost V 2 bases and J 11 bases, with 24 bases left between them. CDR1 and CDR2 (germline): MNHNS, SASEGT. CDR3 in amino acids: CASSEPYRRGDGEAFF. The CDR3 coding sequence is TGTGCCAGCAGTGAACCATACAGGAGAGGGGATGGGGAGGCTTTCTTT.

This chain joins TRBV27 and TRBJ2-2, with a tentative D call TRBD1 (6 bases). CDR1 and CDR2 (germline): MNHEY, SMNVEV (reference sequence). Trimming removed 5 bases at V and 5 bases at J, with 18 bases between. The CDR3 is made up of 16 amino acids. CDR3 sequence reads: CASSPPDRFPTGELFF. DNA of the CDR3: TGTGCCAGCAGTCCCCCCGACAGGTTCCCTACCGGGGAGCTGTTTTTT.

The gene calls are TRBV9 and TRBJ2-7; 11 positions agree with TRBD2. This CDR3 is built from 19 residues. The V and J ends lost 5 bases and 4 bases, in that order; junction bases with no gene match: 20. CDR1 SGDLS and CDR2 YYNGEE come from the germline V gene. The CDR3 sequence is CASSPRSGTSGPTFYEQYF. The CDR3 DNA follows: TGTGCCAGCAGTCCGAGGAGTGGGACTAGCGGACCTACTTTTTACGAGCAGTACTTC. The full variable domain, rest sourced from reference TRBV9 and TRBJ2-7, is DSGVTQTPKHLITATGQRVTLRCSPRSGDLSVYWYQQSLDQGLQFLIQYYNGEERAKGNILERFSAQQFPDLHSELNLSSLELGDSALYFCASSPRSGTSGPTFYEQYFGPGTRLTVT.

The genes are TRBV28 and TRBJ2-7; TRBD1 agrees at 9 bases. The CDR3 has 15 amino acids. Germline V gene lookup returns CDR1 MDHEN and CDR2 SYDVKM. The J segment lost 2 bases and the V segment lost 5 bases, leaving 7 bases of the junction unmatched. In DNA form, the CDR3 reads TGTGCCAGCAGTCGCCCGGGACAGGGAGCCTACGAGCAGTACTTC. Encoded protein: CASSRPGQGAYEQYF.